The sequence of this T cell receptor beta chain was determined in a study of shared clonotypes between healthy human individuals. Across the study: Per donor, three plates held CD4 naive cells, three held CD4 memory, two held CD8 naive and one held CD8 memory.

Germline loops: CDR1 SGHRS, CDR2 YFSETQ. Trimming took 1 base from V and 3 from J; bases not matched to a gene: 2. This CDR3 comprises 14 residues. Splitting the CD4+ cells yielded a CD45RA+ naive subset and a CD45RA-negative memory subset. Sequencing used immunoSEQ multiplex PCR; TCRdb keeps in-frame clones, though not all of them. The data hold fewer than 400,000 clones, with 74% observed a single time. The origin of this receptor is a man aged 25 to 45 in good health. The gene calls are TRBV5-1 and TRBJ2-5; 8 bases are shared with TRBD1. Sequencing was carried out using memory CD4+ T cells sorted from blood. Subset indicated: CD45RA-negative fraction. CDR3 nucleotides: TGCGCCAGCAGCTTGTTACAGGGGGAAGAGACCCAGTACTTC. As protein: CASSLLQGEETQYF.